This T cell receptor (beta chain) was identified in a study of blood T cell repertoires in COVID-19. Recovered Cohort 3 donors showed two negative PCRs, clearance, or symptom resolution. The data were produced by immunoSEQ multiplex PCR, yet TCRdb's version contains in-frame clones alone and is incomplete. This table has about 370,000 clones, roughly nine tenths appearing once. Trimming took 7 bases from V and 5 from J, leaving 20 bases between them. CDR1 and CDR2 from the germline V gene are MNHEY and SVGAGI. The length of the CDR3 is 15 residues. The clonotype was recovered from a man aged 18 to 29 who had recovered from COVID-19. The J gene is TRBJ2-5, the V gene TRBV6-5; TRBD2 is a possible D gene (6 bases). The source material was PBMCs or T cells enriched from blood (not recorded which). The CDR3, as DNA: TGTGCCAGCATGATCCAGGGAGGTTTAGCGGAGACCCAGTACTTC. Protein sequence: CASMIQGGLAETQYF.